This TCR beta chain was captured in a study of T cells in Graves' hyperthyroidism and ophthalmopathy. In making diagnoses, clinical symptoms, serum thyroxine and TRAb, thyroid ultrasound and orbital computed tomography were all used. About this clonotype itself: Its antigen is undetermined.

TCR beta CDR3 sequences were amplified from RNA transcripts. With the HTBI primer set, the TCR CDR3 went through a first round of RT-PCR. TCRdb used MiXCR to reprocess the multiplex PCR reads, holding one entry per CDR3 protein. Here the sample spans about 160,000 distinct CDR3 sequences, about a tenth being singletons. V was pared by 5 bases and J by 6 bases, with 10 bases of the junction left unmatched. Germline V CDR1 and CDR2: LNHDA, SQIVND (reference sequence). This CDR3 region has 17 residues. Findings and caveats of the study: The model foresaw ophthalmopathy a median about 6.1 months prior to onset. Among clonotypes expanded in thyroid above 0.001, most were also found in blood.

The J gene is TRBJ2-2, the V gene TRBV19; 12 bases fit TRBD1. The TCR sequence derives from a young woman with Graves' hyperthyroidism that later progressed to Graves' ophthalmopathy. The sample was blood. The CDR3 protein is CASSFRDRGRRSGELFF. CDR3 nucleotide sequence: TGTGCCAGTAGTTTCCGGGACAGGGGGCGCAGGTCCGGGGAGCTGTTTTTT.